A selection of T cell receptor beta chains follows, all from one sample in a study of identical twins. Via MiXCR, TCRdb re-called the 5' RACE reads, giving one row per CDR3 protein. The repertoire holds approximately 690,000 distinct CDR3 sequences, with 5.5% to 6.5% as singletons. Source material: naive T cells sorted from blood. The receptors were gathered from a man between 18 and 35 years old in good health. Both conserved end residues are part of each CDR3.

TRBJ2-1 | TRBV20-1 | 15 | CSARFGLADYNEQFF
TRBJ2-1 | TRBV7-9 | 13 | CASSFVPPNEQFF
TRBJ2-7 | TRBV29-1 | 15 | CSVELGPLSSYEQYF
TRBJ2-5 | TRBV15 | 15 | CATSRGTGRQETQYF
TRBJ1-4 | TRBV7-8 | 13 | CASSLGATEKLFF
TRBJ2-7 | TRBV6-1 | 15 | CASSPLDRASYEQYF
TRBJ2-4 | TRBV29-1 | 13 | CSVEMAVQNIQYF
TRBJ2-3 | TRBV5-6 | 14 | CASSLQGLADTQYF
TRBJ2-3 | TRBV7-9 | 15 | CASSLIGQPPDTQYF
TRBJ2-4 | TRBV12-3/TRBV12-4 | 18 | CASSTAWGLAAAKNIQYF
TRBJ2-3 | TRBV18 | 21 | CASSPIPHGTSGSRGTDTQYF
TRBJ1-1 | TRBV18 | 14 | CASSPGQSVVEAFF
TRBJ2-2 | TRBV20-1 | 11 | CSAKATGELFF
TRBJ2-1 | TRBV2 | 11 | CASNIAGERFF
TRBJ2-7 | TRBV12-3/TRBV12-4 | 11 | CASSLRHEQYF
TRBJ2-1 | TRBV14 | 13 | CASSFDRRNEQFF
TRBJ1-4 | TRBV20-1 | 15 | CSALSRGPDGEKLFF
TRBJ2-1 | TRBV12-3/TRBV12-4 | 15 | CASRAGTSGSYEQFF
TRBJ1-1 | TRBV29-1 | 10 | CSGVGQGAFF
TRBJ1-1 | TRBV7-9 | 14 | CASTPRGGDTEAFF
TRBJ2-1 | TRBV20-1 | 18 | CSAHTYGLAGKSYNEQFF
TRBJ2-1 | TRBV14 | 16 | CASRPGTSVYNDGQFF
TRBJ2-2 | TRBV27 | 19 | CASSSTLAGGRAGSGELFF
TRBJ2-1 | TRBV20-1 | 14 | CSARGTGSYNEQFF
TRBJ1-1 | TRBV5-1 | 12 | CASSRDDTEAFF
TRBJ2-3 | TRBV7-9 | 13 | CASSLVSIDTQYF
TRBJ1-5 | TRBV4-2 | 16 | CASSLDRGTSNQPQHF
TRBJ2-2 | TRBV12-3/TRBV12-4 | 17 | CASSLGISGSYTGELFF
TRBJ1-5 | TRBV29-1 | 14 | CSVEDVGVGQPQHF
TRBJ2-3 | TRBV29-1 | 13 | CSVDWGRTDTQYF
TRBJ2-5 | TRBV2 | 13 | CASSNGQGETQYF
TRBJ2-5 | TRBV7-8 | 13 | CASSRGYRETQYF
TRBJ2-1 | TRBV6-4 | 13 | CASSDGGRNEQFF
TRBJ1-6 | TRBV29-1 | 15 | CSVEDRHLKRSPLHF
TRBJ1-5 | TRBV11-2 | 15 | CASSFGTGVGQPQHF
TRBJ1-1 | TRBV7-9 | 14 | CASSSQFRNTEAFF
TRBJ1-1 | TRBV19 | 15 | CATLRTGPRRAEAFF
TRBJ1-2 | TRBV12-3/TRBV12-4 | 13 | CASRRESSGGYTF
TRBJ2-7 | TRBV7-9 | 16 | CASTIFGRLAGDEQYF
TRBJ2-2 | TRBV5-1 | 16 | CASSLGWAGGTGELFF
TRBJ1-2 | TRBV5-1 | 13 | CASSPGTGTGYTF
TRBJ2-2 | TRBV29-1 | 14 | CSVTGQQNTGELFF
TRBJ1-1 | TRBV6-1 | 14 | CASSPGPTNTEAFF
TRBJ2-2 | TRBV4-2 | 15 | CASSQELAVPGELFF
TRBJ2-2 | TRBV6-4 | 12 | CASSDVGQELFF
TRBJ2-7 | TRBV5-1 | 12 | CASSLVLGEQYF
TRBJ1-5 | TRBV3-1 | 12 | CASSRVGEPQHF
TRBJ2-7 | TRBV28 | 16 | CASSSAAGTGVLEQYF
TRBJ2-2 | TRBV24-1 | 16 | CATSERTSGDTGELFF
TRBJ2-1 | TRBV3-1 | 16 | CASSQGGLARYNEQFF
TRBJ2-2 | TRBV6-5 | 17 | CASSYSNDGVGTGELFF
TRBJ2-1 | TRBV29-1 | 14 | CSGRTSGSSYEQFF